Below are 25 T cell receptor beta chains sequenced from a single sample in a study of response to subunit inactivated influenza vaccine. From the RT-PCR reads, TCRdb called clonotypes with MiXCR, one entry per CDR3 protein. The sample has roughly 700,000 distinct CDR3 sequences, 11% to 15% seen once; the top ten hold 6.5% to 8.5%. Sequenced here: PBMCs from blood, sampled approximately 15 days before vaccination. The source is a man aged 50 or older who received an inactivated influenza vaccine.

The rearrangement links TRBV7-2 to TRBJ1-2, with 11 bases that match TRBD1. V was clipped by 4 bases and J by 4 bases; unmatched bases: 11. Germline V gives CDR1 SGHTA, CDR2 FQGNSA. The CDR3 is 17 residues long. CDR3 DNA sequence: TGTGCCAGCAGCTCTAGGACAGGGGGCGTACGGGGCTATGGCTACACCTTC. This gives the protein CASSSRTGGVRGYGYTF.

The chain carries TRBV6-1 and TRBJ2-3; TRBD2 matches 10 bases. The CDR3 loop spans 16 amino acids. Germline V gene lookup returns CDR1 MNHNS and CDR2 SASEGT. With 6 bases clipped from V and 1 base from J, the junction kept 7 bases outside the gene matches. The CDR3: CASREPGTSGTDTQYF. The CDR3 DNA reads as TGTGCCAGCAGGGAACCCGGGACTAGCGGCACAGATACGCAGTATTTT.

The chain has TRBV24-1 and TRBJ2-7; D gene ambiguous. V was trimmed by 2 bases and J by 7 bases, leaving 8 bases between them. Germline-derived CDR1 and CDR2 are KGHDR and SFDVKD. This CDR3 is 12 amino acids long. This chain's CDR3 is CATSDYLGEQYF. DNA for the CDR3: TGTGCCACCAGTGATTATTTGGGTGAGCAGTACTTC.

The genes are TRBV24-1 and TRBJ2-1; TRBD1 or TRBD2 may be the D gene (6 bases each). V gave up 3 bases and J gave up 1 base, with 12 bases separating them. Germline V gives CDR1 KGHDR, CDR2 SFDVKD. The CDR3 is 16 residues long. This CDR3 reads CATSDKGGASYNEQFF. CDR3 DNA sequence: TGTGCCACCAGTGATAAGGGGGGAGCTTCCTACAATGAGCAGTTCTTC.

The genes are TRBV4-2 and TRBJ1-5; possibly TRBD1 for D (6 bases). Germline V gene lookup returns CDR1 LGHNA and CDR2 YNFKEQ. V was clipped by 1 base and J by 5 bases, with 15 bases between them. There are 16 residues in the CDR3. The DNA for the CDR3 is TGTGCCAGCAGCCAAGGTACAGTGGGGGGCGATCAGCCCCAGCATTTT. Its translation: CASSQGTVGGDQPQHF.

The sample holds a few counts of this clonotype. The chain is built from TRBV7-9 and TRBJ2-3; 8 nucleotides agree with TRBD1. V shed 5 bases, J shed 2 bases, and the junction held 6 bases outside the gene matches. Germline V gene lookup returns CDR1 SEHNR and CDR2 FQNEAQ (reference sequence). The CDR3 runs 15 residues. CDR3 residues: CASSRQGTNTDTQYF. CDR3 DNA: TGTGCCAGCAGCAGACAGGGGACAAACACAGATACGCAGTATTTT.

This clonotype was counted many times. This chain connects TRBV7-2 to TRBJ2-3; D is uncertain. Trimming stripped 7 bases from V and 4 bases from J, with 15 bases between. Looked up from germline, CDR1 is SGHTA and CDR2 is FQGNSA. The CDR3 contains 14 residues. The CDR3 loop reads CASTIQFAADTQYF. In nucleotides, the CDR3 is TGTGCCAGCACCATTCAATTCGCGGCAGATACGCAGTATTTT.

This clonotype was counted a few times. The chain combines TRBV18 with TRBJ2-1; D possibly corresponds to TRBD1 (6 bases). Germline loops: CDR1 KGHSH, CDR2 LQKENI. This CDR3 is built from 15 residues. Trimming took off 1 base at V and 3 bases at J, with 10 bases between the two ends. DNA for the CDR3: TGTGCCAGCTCACCACAGGGCAGGGGCTACAATGAGCAGTTCTTC. Translating it yields CASSPQGRGYNEQFF.

This clonotype was counted between two and nine times. The chain is built from TRBV4-3 and TRBJ2-1; 9 positions agree with TRBD2. CDR1 and CDR2 (germline): LGHNA, YSLEER. The CDR3 has 17 residues. V lost 1 base, J lost 4 bases, and 8 bases stayed unmatched. The CDR3 DNA follows: TGCGCCAGCAGCCAAGCCCTAATGGCGGGAGGGTACAATGAGCAGTTCTTC. It is translated as CASSQALMAGGYNEQFF.

This clonotype was found many times. The rearrangement links TRBV5-1 to TRBJ2-2, with 7 positions matching TRBD2. Germline-derived CDR1 and CDR2 are SGHRS and YFSETQ. The CDR3 extends over 16 amino acids. Unmatched junction bases numbered 9, after V lost 5 bases and J lost 2 bases. The CDR3 sequence is CASRLPSGTNTGELFF. The CDR3 nucleotides read TGCGCCAGCAGGTTACCTAGCGGAACTAACACCGGGGAGCTGTTTTTT.

The chain carries TRBV20-1 and TRBJ2-7; D gene unclear. V was cut by 5 bases and J by 7 bases, with 18 bases left in between. The CDR3 is made up of 13 amino acids. Germline CDR1 is DFQATT and CDR2 is SNEGSKA (reference sequence). CDR3 bases: TGCAGTGCTCGTTCTTTGGAGACGGCGGAGCAGTACTTC. Protein sequence: CSARSLETAEQYF.

This clonotype was seen repeatedly, ten times or more. The J gene is TRBJ2-3, the V gene TRBV28, with D tentatively TRBD2 (5 bases). The CDR3 loop spans 15 amino acids. Germline loops: CDR1 MDHEN, CDR2 SYDVKM. V lost 3 bases to trimming and J lost 5 bases, with 15 bases between them. CDR3 in amino acids: CASSLGAPTGDTQYF. Written as DNA, the CDR3 is TGTGCCAGCAGTTTGGGAGCGCCTACGGGAGATACGCAGTATTTT.

This clonotype has a handful of counts. The CDR3 DNA sequence: TGCGCCAGCAGCCAACGGGGATTGAGCAATCAGCCCCAGCATTTT. This translates into CASSQRGLSNQPQHF. The V gene is TRBV4-1, the J gene TRBJ1-5, with unresolved D. The CDR3 covers 15 residues. The V gene lost 2 bases and the J gene lost 1 base, with 9 bases spanning the gap. Germline V CDR1 and CDR2: MGHRA, YSYEKL.

The chain employs TRBV5-1 and TRBJ2-3; TRBD2 agrees at 9 bases. Germline V gene sequence: CDR1 SGHRS, CDR2 YFSETQ. The CDR3 consists of 16 residues. The V and J ends lost 4 bases and 2 bases, in that order; junction bases with no gene match: 8. The CDR3 is CASSPRLAANTDTQYF. CDR3 nucleotide sequence: TGCGCCAGCAGCCCTCGACTAGCGGCCAACACAGATACGCAGTATTTT. Full variable domain (rest looked up from reference TRBV5-1 and TRBJ2-3): KAGVTQTPRYLIKTRGQQVTLSCSPISGHRSVSWYQQTPGQGLQFLFEYFSETQRNKGNFPGRFSGRQFSNSRSEMNVSTLELGDSALYLCASSPRLAANTDTQYFGPGTRLTVL.

This chain joins TRBV11-2 and TRBJ2-3, with D possibly called TRBD1 or TRBD2 (5 bases each). The ends were cut back, 5 bases at V and 2 bases at J, with 20 bases in the middle. Per germline, CDR1 SGHAT and CDR2 FQNNGV. CDR3 length equals 17 residues. This CDR3 is CASSQSGWGTLTDTQYF. The CDR3 DNA is TGTGCCAGCAGCCAATCGGGATGGGGGACCCTCACAGATACGCAGTATTTT.

The chain combines TRBV7-9 with TRBJ2-6; 7 bases map to TRBD2. The CDR3 spans 17 residues. The germline V gene encodes CDR1 SEHNR and CDR2 FQNEAQ (reference sequence). V gave up 5 bases and J gave up 2 bases; unmatched junction bases: 9. The CDR3 sequence: CASSTPTGRAGANVLTF. In nucleotides, the CDR3 is TGTGCCAGCAGCACCCCAACGGGGAGGGCTGGGGCCAACGTCCTGACTTTC. Full variable domain (rest looked up from reference TRBV7-9 and TRBJ2-6): DTGVSQNPRHKITKRGQNVTFRCDPISEHNRLYWYRQTLGQGPEFLTYFQNEAQLEKSRLLSDRFSAERPKGSFSTLEIQRTEQGDSAMYLCASSTPTGRAGANVLTFGAGSRLTVL.

In its sample, this clonotype was seen a few times. The chain couples TRBV5-1 to TRBJ2-2; D is perhaps TRBD1 or TRBD2 (6 bases each). CDR1 and CDR2 (germline): SGHRS, YFSETQ. The CDR3 runs 17 residues. V lost 2 bases to trimming and J lost 7 bases, with 21 bases between them. The CDR3 DNA is TGCGCCAGCAGCTTTGGGGGGCGCAGCGTTGGAGTCGGGGAGCTGTTTTTT. Protein: CASSFGGRSVGVGELFF.

For this clonotype: Mismatch with germline at one junction end may stem from a read error. The rearrangement links TRBV7-7 to TRBJ2-7, with a tentative D call TRBD1 (6 bases). CDR3 length: 13 residues. Per germline, CDR1 SSHAT and CDR2 FNYEAQ (reference sequence). The CDR3 here is CASSKTGLDEQYF. Written as DNA, the CDR3 is TGTGCTAGCAGCAAAACAGGGTTAGACGAGCAGTACTTC.

The chain links TRBV20-1 to TRBJ2-7; D not resolved. Between the trimmed V and J ends, which lost 2 bases and 3 bases, there was a span of 11 bases. Germline-derived CDR1 and CDR2 are DFQATT and SNEGSKA (reference sequence). This CDR3 comprises 13 residues. The CDR3 bases are TGCAGTGCTAGATCCCCGGTTATCTACGAGCAGTACTTC. It encodes CSARSPVIYEQYF.

Notes on this clonotype: Possible read error: a much larger clone is one base away. V usage is TRBV4-2 and J usage is TRBJ2-3; no clear D. CDR1 and CDR2 (germline): LGHNA, YNFKEQ. The CDR3 is 13 amino acids. In nucleotides, the CDR3 is TGTGCCAGCAGCCGGGGTGCCGCAGATACGCACTATTTT. It codes for CASSRGAADTHYF.

The CDR3 spells CASSQDRIEQYF. The DNA of the CDR3 is TGTGCCAGCAGCCAAGATCGTATCGAGCAGTACTTC. V and J are TRBV14 and TRBJ2-7, with no clear D. Germline CDR1 is SGHDN and CDR2 is FVKESK. The CDR3 consists of 12 residues. The V gene lost 0 bases and the J gene lost 6 bases, with 6 bases spanning the gap.

The V call is TRBV24-1, the J call TRBJ1-1; D gene uncertain. Germline loops: CDR1 KGHDR, CDR2 SFDVKD. CDR3 length: 13 residues. With 2 bases removed from V and 6 bases from J, the gap between germline ends came to 9 bases. The CDR3 bases are TGTGCCACCAGTGATTGGACCGATTCTGAAGCTTTCTTT. This codes for CATSDWTDSEAFF.

At least ten counts were recorded for this clonotype. V is TRBV11-1 and J is TRBJ2-1; TRBD2 aligns across 13 bases. The CDR3 loop spans 18 amino acids. Germline-derived CDR1 and CDR2 are SGHAT and FQDESV (reference sequence). The J segment lost 8 bases and the V segment lost 5 bases, leaving 15 bases of the junction unmatched. The CDR3 here is CASSPEIGTSGDSYEQFF. In DNA, the CDR3 is TGTGCCAGCAGCCCGGAGATCGGGACTAGCGGGGATAGCTATGAGCAGTTCTTC.

This clonotype was seen only a few times. V is TRBV15 and J is TRBJ2-3, with D possibly being TRBD1 or TRBD2 (5 bases each). Germline assignment: CDR1 LNHNV and CDR2 YYDKDF (reference sequence). V was cut by 8 bases and J by 1 base, with 22 bases left in between. This CDR3 contains 17 residues. CDR3 DNA sequence: TGTGCCACCGGATCTTTGGGGACGACTTCGGGCACAGATACGCAGTATTTT. The encoded protein is CATGSLGTTSGTDTQYF.

Points on this clonotype: Sequence at one end of the junction differs from germline and may be a read error. The genes are TRBV7-2 and TRBJ2-7; TRBD2 matches 9 bases. Germline V gene data show CDR1 as SGHTA and CDR2 as FQGNSA. The CDR3 length is 16 residues. CDR3 sequence: CASSLGWTSATYELYF. The CDR3 DNA is TGTGCCAGCAGCTTAGGGTGGACTAGCGCGACCTACGAGCTGTACTTC. The whole variable domain, filled in from reference TRBV7-2 and TRBJ2-7, reads GAGVSQSPSNKVTEKGKDVELRCDPISGHTALYWYRQSLGQGLEFLIYFQGNSAPDKSGLPSDRFSAERTGGSVSTLTIQRTQQEDSAVYLCASSLGWTSATYELYFGPGTRLTVT.